This T cell receptor beta chain is drawn from a study of T cell repertoires and HLA-DP antigens (dated by TCRdb to the late 2010s). Study-wide context: An in vitro model of CD4+ T cell alloreactivity against allogeneic HLA-DP presented by transduced HeLa cells was used in the study. One alloantigen differed from self by one peptide-binding groove amino acid, whereas the other differed by ten, modelling structurally similar versus dissimilar alloantigens. The three donors, two male and one female, ranged from the 18-to-29 to the 60-to-69 age band. The average DNA input was approximately 0.2 ug for sorted CD137+CD4+ samples versus about 1,200 ng for pre-culture CD4+ samples.

Cut back by 0 bases and 5 bases, the V and J ends lie 14 bases apart. According to the germline V gene, CDR1 reads SGHTA and CDR2 reads FQGTGA. The CDR3 runs 16 residues from the cysteine to the phenylalanine. The only DNA kept is the CDR3, 48 bases in frame from the first base. The immunoSEQ multiplex PCR, with forward primers for 54 TRBV segments and reverse primers for 13 TRBJ segments, was used to amplify TCRB CDR3 regions. Pre-culture CD4+ samples were sequenced at deep resolution, targeting hundreds of thousands of T cell genomes. Sequencing of amplicons was performed on an Illumina HiSeq System, and 87 bp reads covering the CDR3 were generated. The study's own analysis went as follows. PCR and sequencing errors in the reads were corrected, and alignment to IMGT reference sequences was used to define CDR3 regions. Synthetic template pools were used to estimate template counts and unique rearrangement counts. Clonality was calculated as 1 minus Pielou's evenness. The Daley-Smith estimator was used to estimate richness. Morisita's index served as the measure of repertoire overlap. Clones present in cultured samples but not detected in the pre-culture repertoire of the same donor were defined as low-abundance clones. TCRdb carries this immuneACCESS record with in-frame sequences only. Its versions omit some clonotypes, under half of them owing to an unresolved V gene in the studies checked, with the rest unexplained. That table supplies the V and J calls and clone size; D and trimming were determined from the DNA. The sample contains some 110,000 clones, 80% to 95% of them found a single time. The ten largest clonotypes hold around 0.25% of the sample.

About this clone itself: The antigen it recognizes is unknown. Base qualities are not provided; no much larger clone lies one nucleotide away.

Results and caveats for the whole study, not just this receptor: The study was limited by having just a few donors, by relying on a non-physiological HeLa antigen-presenting system, and by using total CD4+ cells as responders. Naive and memory CD4+ repertoires were not analysed separately. Sorted CD137+ cells showed similar clonality against both alloantigens, at around 0.36, which was much higher than the approximately 0.04 seen in pre-culture samples. Clones undetected before culture had an average cumulative frequency of roughly 35% against one allele versus around 49% against the other.

Untouched CD4+ T cells were isolated from Ficoll-separated PBMC by magnetic bead negative selection, reaching an average purity of around 98%. Using magnetic beads, untouched CD4+ T cells were isolated from Ficoll-separated PBMC at about 98% purity, with only negligible CD8+ contamination. Peripheral blood mononuclear cells came from the buffy coats of a few healthy blood donors. All three donors were CMV seronegative. The DNeasy Blood & Tissue Kit was used to extract genomic DNA. For each subject, genomic DNA from sorted CD137+CD4+ cells and from pre-culture CD4+ baseline samples underwent TCRB sequencing.

Sequenced input: CD4+ T cells from PBMCs. In this chain, TRBV7-3 is recombined with TRBJ2-1; D gene: possibly TRBD2, on 6 matching bases. This clonotype originated in a woman aged 18 to 35 in good health and CMV-seronegative. Here the CDR3 is given as CASSLTTGEVNNEQFF. The DNA is TGTGCCAGCAGCTTAACAACGGGAGAGGTAAACAATGAGCAGTTCTTC.